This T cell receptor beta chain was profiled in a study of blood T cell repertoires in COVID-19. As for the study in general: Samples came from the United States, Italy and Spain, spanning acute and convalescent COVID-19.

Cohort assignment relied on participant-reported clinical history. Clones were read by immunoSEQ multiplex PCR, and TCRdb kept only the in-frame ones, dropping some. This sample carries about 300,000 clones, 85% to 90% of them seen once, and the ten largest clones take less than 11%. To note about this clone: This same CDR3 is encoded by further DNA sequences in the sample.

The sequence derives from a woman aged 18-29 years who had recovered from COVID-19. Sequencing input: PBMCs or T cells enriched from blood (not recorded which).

As DNA, the CDR3 is TGCGCCAGCAGCCAAGGGCAGGGTAGCTCCTACGAGCAGTACTTC. Amino acid sequence: CASSQGQGSSYEQYF. This chain connects TRBV4-1 to TRBJ2-7; tentative D call: TRBD1 (5 bases). This CDR3 comprises 15 residues. Germline lookup yields CDR1 MGHRA and CDR2 YSYEKL. Trimming shortened V by 1 base and J by 0 bases, and 10 bases separated the two germline ends.